Given below is one TCR beta chain in context. Time point in this sample: after dendritic cell vaccination, including at tumor progression/relapse. Only patients with spare fresh-frozen tumor and over two years of follow-up were included. Trimming cost V 5 bases and J 4 bases; bases outside gene matches: 4. The CDR3 has 13 amino acids. CDR1 SGHTA and CDR2 FQGTGA come from the germline V gene. This specimen belongs to a study of glioma-infiltrating T cells after dendritic cell vaccination. Study overall: Patients received autologous tumor lysate-pulsed dendritic cell vaccination between about 2002 and 2013.

The protocol was immunoSEQ multiplex PCR, while the TCRdb copy is restricted to in-frame clones and leaves out a portion. This sample has more than 95,000 clones; around 87% occur once, and the top ten carry 2.7%. Sequenced material: blood, taken after dendritic cell vaccination. The clonotype originates from a human donor with glioblastoma. The chain recombines TRBV7-3 with TRBJ1-1; 7 bases map to TRBD1. CDR3 sequence reads: CASSTTGFTEAFF. In DNA form, the CDR3 reads TGTGCCAGCAGCACGACAGGGTTCACTGAAGCTTTCTTT.